The subject of this entry is one TCR beta chain. No antigen is known for it. TCRdb's table, derived via immunoSEQ multiplex PCR, lists solely in-frame clones and lacks some. The repertoire has approximately 77,000 clones, approximately 95% of them found once; the top ten carry less than 0.35%. This entry comes from a study of OX40 agonist ivuxolimab in advanced cancers. Study-wide context: Treatment of patients was with ivuxolimab, an agonistic anti-OX40 (CD134) antibody. People in dose escalation had one of these cancers: hepatocellular carcinoma, melanoma, renal cell or head and neck cancer.

Whole-study results and caveats: The average count of expanded clones was higher among CD8+ T cells than among CD4+. Some nonresponders likewise displayed low normalized T-cell clonal expansion.

The CDR3 has 13 amino acids. V lost 7 bases to trimming and J lost 7 bases, with 16 bases between them. Germline CDR1 reads LGHNT; CDR2 reads FRNRAP. The clonotype originates from an adult with an advanced solid tumor such as melanoma, head and neck, liver or kidney cancer. The sample was CD4+ or CD8+ T cells sorted from blood, taken in a trial of the OX40 agonist ivuxolimab. The rearrangement joins TRBV12-5 to TRBJ1-1; D unresolved. Here the CDR3 reads CASAKGPLYEAFF. In nucleotides, the CDR3 is TGTGCTAGTGCCAAAGGTCCCCTATATGAAGCTTTCTTT.